This record covers a single T cell receptor beta chain. The antigen remains unidentified. These data originate in a study of blood T cells in healthy people across ages. Study information: Through template switching, about one barcoded beta molecule was captured per two T cells, as measured in model experiments. Overall study results and limits: Unknown donor CMV status possibly confounded expanded clonotype changes. Because sorting was not performed, PBMCs prevented conclusive naive versus antigen-experienced comparison.

The CDR3 has 13 residues. Trimming removed 4 bases at V and 5 bases at J, with 11 bases between. CDR1 and CDR2 (germline): LGHDT, YNNKEL (reference sequence). Together with a sample-barcoded 5' primer, a J-beta primer mix was included in a second PCR lasting roughly 6 to 12 cycles. Unique molecular identifiers of 12 random nucleotides labeled each cDNA. From the 5' RACE reads, TCRdb called clonotypes with MiXCR, one entry per CDR3 protein. The sample holds approximately 690,000 distinct CDR3 sequences, roughly two fifths seen once. The chain has TRBV3-1 and TRBJ2-5; D gene uncertain. This TCR derives from an elderly man in good health. Sample: blood. DNA for the CDR3: TGTGCCAGCAGCCCACGACCTCAGGAGACCCAGTACTTC. Residues: CASSPRPQETQYF.